This TCR beta chain is from a study of vaccination effects on CD4 cells after COVID-19. Across the study: Both early and late time points after vaccination provided samples from a few convalescent patients. Wells of around 2 million PBMC each were grown with around 10 IU/ml IL-2 and 8.5 to 10 ug/ml peptides. Study-wide points: Marked contraction was observed in infection-induced and vaccine-induced clones late after vaccination. Few convalescent patients and no early post-infection timepoints were included in the study.

The length of the CDR3 is 15 residues. From germline, CDR1 is SQVTM and CDR2 ANQGSEA. Trimming removed 4 bases at V and 2 bases at J, with 17 bases between. Comment on this clone: The antigen is not known.

Following culture for approximately ten days, CD4+ T cells were isolated. By PCR, the person was confirmed to have had SARS-CoV-2 infection between March and December 2020. The vaccine given was either BNT162b2 or mRNA-1273, in two doses. Libraries were prepared by immunoSEQ multiplex PCR; TCRdb keeps only in-frame clonotypes and omits some of them. The sample has around 50,000 clones, over 60% seen once; the top ten hold under 5.5%. This TCR was sampled from a human donor who had a prior SARS-CoV-2 infection. The sample was CD4+ T cells from PBMCs cultured without peptide, taken after COVID-19 vaccination. The chain uses TRBV29-1 and TRBJ1-2; D gene ambiguous. Written as DNA, the CDR3 is TGCAGCGTTGCTGACGGAATCCTAGGGAACTATGGCTACACCTTC. Translated, it gives CSVADGILGNYGYTF.